This entry describes one T cell receptor beta chain. Antigen unknown. The data were taken from a study of T cell responses to AZD1222 COVID-19 vaccine. General study points: There were mostly white British donors and more females than males, and clonal diversity was possibly underestimated.

Germline CDR1 is SGHTA and CDR2 is FQGNSA. CDR3 length: 14 residues. V was pared by 0 bases and J by 1 base, with 5 bases between. Some clones are missing from TCRdb's copy, which holds only in-frame ones; the method was immunoSEQ multiplex PCR. This table has about 180,000 clones, around 93% appearing once. The clonotype was recovered from an adult in good health. The gene calls are TRBV7-2 and TRBJ2-3; D gene ambiguous. The source was peripheral blood, collected on day 0 of AZD1222 vaccination. The CDR3 DNA sequence: TGTGCCAGCAGCTTAGCGCGTGGCACAGATACGCAGTATTTT. Protein product: CASSLARGTDTQYF.